This T cell receptor (beta chain) was profiled in a study of memory CD4+ T cells and cytomegalovirus serostatus. Single viable CD3+CD4+CD8-CD45RO+ cells were sorted as the memory CD4+ T cells. A note on this clone: Its antigen is still unknown.

TCRdb's copy holds only in-frame clones and misses some; the assay was immunoSEQ multiplex PCR. The sample records 35,000 to 50,000 clones, just under 80% being singletons. Points from the study as a whole: CMV serostatus prediction reached median AUC roughly 0.95, or 0.91 with US-trained model. The CMV-associated TCR signature appears largely within the CD4+ memory repertoire.

Germline CDR1 is SEHNR and CDR2 is FQNEAQ (reference sequence). This CDR3 region has 19 residues. With 3 bases removed from V and 0 bases from J, the gap between germline ends came to 21 bases. Sequenced input: memory CD4+ T cells from blood. This receptor was identified in an adult in good health and CMV-seronegative. V usage is TRBV7-9 and J usage is TRBJ1-5; possible D gene TRBD1, 5 bases. Written as DNA, the CDR3 is TGTGCCAGCAGCTTGCAGGGTAAGGTTAACCGCTATAGCAATCAGCCCCAGCATTTT. Its protein product is CASSLQGKVNRYSNQPQHF.